This TCR beta chain was recovered during a study of control samples from healthy donors and cancer patients. Trimming took 1 base from V and 1 from J, leaving 8 bases between them. Germline-derived CDR1 and CDR2 are SGDLS and YYNGEE. This CDR3 spans 15 amino acids. Sequenced by immunoSEQ multiplex PCR; TCRdb stores in-frame clones only, minus some. The data hold 150,000 to 200,000 clones, with around 87% observed a single time. Only a few counts were recorded for this clone. What was sequenced was blood. This clonotype originated in a woman in her fifties or sixties in good health. This chain links TRBV9 with TRBJ2-2; D uncertain. CDR3 in DNA: TGTGCCAGCAGCGTATTGGGCGGGAACACCGGGGAGCTGTTTTTT. Its translation is CASSVLGGNTGELFF.